This TCR beta chain was sequenced for a study of Ad26.COV2.S vaccination and SARS-CoV-2 variants. The table came from immunoSEQ multiplex PCR; TCRdb's copy has only in-frame clones and leaves some out. The repertoire holds fewer than 500,000 clones, with about 90% as singletons. V was pared by 0 bases and J by 1 base, with 7 bases between. Germline values: CDR1 SGHDT, CDR2 YYEEEE. The CDR3 spans 14 residues. The treatment was: over 15 received Ad26.COV2.S at low or high dose, single or two shots; about five received placebo; per-sample allocation not given. It was on day 63 after the first vaccine or placebo injection that samples were taken.

The chain carries TRBV5-6 and TRBJ1-1; D is unresolved. The source of this sequence is a person aged 18-65 years who received the Ad26.COV2.S COVID-19 vaccine or a placebo. This specimen consisted of peripheral blood, obtained in a trial of Ad26.COV2.S vaccine versus placebo. CDR3 nucleotides: TGTGCCAGCAGCTTGGAGGGTTGGAACACTGAAGCTTTCTTT. Translation gives CASSLEGWNTEAFF.